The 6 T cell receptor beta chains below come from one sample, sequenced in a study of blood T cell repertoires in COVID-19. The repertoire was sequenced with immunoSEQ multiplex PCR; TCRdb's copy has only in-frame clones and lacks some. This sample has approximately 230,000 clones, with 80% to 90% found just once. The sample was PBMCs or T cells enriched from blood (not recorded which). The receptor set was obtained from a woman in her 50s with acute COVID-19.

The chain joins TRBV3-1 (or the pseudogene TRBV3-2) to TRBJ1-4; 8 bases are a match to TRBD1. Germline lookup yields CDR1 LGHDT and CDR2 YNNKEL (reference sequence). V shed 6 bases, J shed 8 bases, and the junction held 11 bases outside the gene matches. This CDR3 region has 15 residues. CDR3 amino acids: CASRNRGEIREKLFF. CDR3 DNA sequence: TGTGCCAGCAGGAACAGGGGGGAGATTCGGGAAAAACTGTTTTTT.

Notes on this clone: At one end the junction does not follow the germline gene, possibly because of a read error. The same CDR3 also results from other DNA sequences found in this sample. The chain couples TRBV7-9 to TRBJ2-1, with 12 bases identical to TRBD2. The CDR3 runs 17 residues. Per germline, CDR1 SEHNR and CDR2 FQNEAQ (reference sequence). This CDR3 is CASSLVLAGGFYNEQFF. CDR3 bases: TGTGCCAGTAGCTTAGTACTAGCGGGAGGCTTCTACAATGAGCAGTTCTTC.

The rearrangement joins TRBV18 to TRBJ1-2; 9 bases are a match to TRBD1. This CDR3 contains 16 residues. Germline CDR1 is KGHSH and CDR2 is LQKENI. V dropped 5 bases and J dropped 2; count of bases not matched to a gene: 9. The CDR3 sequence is CASSSGQGSRNYGYTF. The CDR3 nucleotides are TGTGCCAGCTCATCGGGACAGGGAAGTAGAAACTATGGCTACACCTTC.

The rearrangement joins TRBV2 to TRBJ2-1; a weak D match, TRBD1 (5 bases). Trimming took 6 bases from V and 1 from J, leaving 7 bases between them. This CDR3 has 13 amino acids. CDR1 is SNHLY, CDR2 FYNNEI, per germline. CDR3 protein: CASRGRSYNEQFF. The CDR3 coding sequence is TGTGCCAGCAGGGGGCGGTCCTACAATGAGCAGTTCTTC.

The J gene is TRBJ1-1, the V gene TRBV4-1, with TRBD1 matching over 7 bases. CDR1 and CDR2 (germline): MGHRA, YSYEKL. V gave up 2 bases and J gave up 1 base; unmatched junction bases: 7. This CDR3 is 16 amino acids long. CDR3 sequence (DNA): TGCGCCAGCAGCCAACAAAGACAGGGCTGGAACACTGAAGCTTTCTTT. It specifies CASSQQRQGWNTEAFF.

In nucleotides, the CDR3 is TGCAGCGGAGTGATTAACTATGGCTACACCTTC. Protein sequence: CSGVINYGYTF. V usage is TRBV29-1 and J usage is TRBJ1-2, with unresolved D. The V gene's germline CDR1 is SQVTM and CDR2 ANQGSEA. The CDR3 is 11 residues long. V was shortened by 7 bases and J by 1 base, with 7 bases between the two germline ends.